This T cell receptor (beta chain) was sequenced for a study of blood T cell repertoires in COVID-19. Produced via immunoSEQ multiplex PCR; TCRdb's table is partial and in-frame only. The repertoire has around 88,000 clones, more than 85% of them found once; the top ten carry approximately 1.8%. In this sample, this clone turned up a few times. V was pared by 5 bases and J by 2 bases, with 12 bases between. Germline CDR1 reads SNHLY; CDR2 reads FYNNEI. This CDR3 is built from 14 residues. Sequenced sample: peripheral blood. This TCR was sampled from a man in his fifties or sixties with acute or convalescent COVID-19. The gene calls are TRBV2 and TRBJ1-2; possibly TRBD1 for D (6 bases). The CDR3 DNA is TGTGCCAGCAGTCGGGACAACGCGAACTATGGCTACACCTTC. Amino acid sequence: CASSRDNANYGYTF.